Shown below are 6 T cell receptor beta chains from a single sample sequenced in a study of T cell clones after liver transplantation (dated by TCRdb to about 2019). The library was built by means of the immunoSEQ multiplex PCR assay. In its TCRdb copy, this immuneACCESS table keeps in-frame sequences only and misses some clones. Where compared with another copy, unresolved V genes explain less than half of these, and the others have no known cause. Within this sample are more than 100,000 clones, with under 90% of them counted one time only. The ten largest make up approximately 3% of the sample. Specimen: CD4+ T cells from blood, collected roughly 50 months after liver transplant. These receptors originate from a human patient who received a liver transplant. After a transplant, not all T cells may be the patient's own; some may come from the graft donor.

This clone has just a few counts. This sequence joins TRBV11-2 and TRBJ1-2; TRBD1 might be the D (6 bases). The CDR3 has 15 amino acids. Trimming removed 6 bases from V and 3 bases from J, with 17 bases in between. The germline V gene encodes CDR1 SGHAT and CDR2 FQNNGV. In nucleotides, the CDR3 is TGTGCCAGCAGTGGGGAGAGGGGGTTCGACTATGGCTACACCTTC. It yields the protein CASSGERGFDYGYTF. Full variable domain (remainder filled in from reference TRBV11-2 and TRBJ1-2): EAGVAQSPRYKIIEKRQSVAFWCNPISGHATLYWYQQILGQGPKLLIQFQNNGVVDDSQLPKDRFSAERLKGVDSTLKIQPAKLEDSAVYLCASSGERGFDYGYTFGSGTRLTVV.

V and J are TRBV7-8 and TRBJ1-1; 9 bases agree with TRBD1. The CDR3 has 14 residues. From germline, CDR1 is SGHVS and CDR2 FQNEAQ. The V segment lost 1 base and the J segment 11 bases; nucleotides outside the gene matches: 8. CDR3 nucleotides: TGTGCCAGCAGCTTAGTACGACAGGGGGTCACGGCTTTCTTT. Amino acids: CASSLVRQGVTAFF.

V and J are TRBV30 and TRBJ1-2; D not certain. This CDR3 contains 15 residues. V was shortened by 5 bases and J by 3 bases, with 19 bases between the two germline ends. The germline gives CDR1 GTSNPN, CDR2 SVGIG (reference sequence). The CDR3 bases are TGTGCCTGGGCTAACTTCGCCCTTTTTCACTATGGCTACACCTTC. The encoded protein is CAWANFALFHYGYTF.

This clone was recorded once. This chain connects TRBV7-3 to TRBJ2-2; no definite D call. Trimming stripped 1 base from V and 4 bases from J, with 7 bases between. The CDR3 is made up of 14 amino acids. Per the germline V gene, CDR1 is SGHTA and CDR2 is FQGTGA. The CDR3 nucleotides are TGTGCCAGCAGCTTAAGCCATGGCACCGGGGAGCTGTTTTTT. Amino acid sequence: CASSLSHGTGELFF.

The V call is TRBV5-1, the J call TRBJ2-3; 9 nucleotides match TRBD1. Germline V gene lookup returns CDR1 SGHRS and CDR2 YFSETQ. J lost 3 bases, V lost 5 bases, and 4 bases had no gene match. There are 14 residues in the CDR3. CDR3 sequence reads: CASRGQGRTDTQYF. In DNA, the CDR3 is TGCGCCAGCAGGGGACAGGGTAGGACAGATACGCAGTATTTT.

The chain employs TRBV6-1 and TRBJ1-3; D remains unclear. Deletions cut 7 bases from V and 1 base from J, with 14 bases between. This CDR3 contains 15 residues. Per germline, CDR1 MNHNS and CDR2 SASEGT. CDR3 region: CASKQDPFSGNTIYF. CDR3 DNA sequence: TGTGCCAGCAAGCAGGACCCGTTTTCTGGAAACACCATATATTTT.